A single count supports the clone carrying this T cell receptor beta chain. Profiled with immunoSEQ multiplex PCR; TCRdb holds only in-frame clones, not every one. The table shows about 150,000 clones, with approximately 80% occurring only once. These data originate in a study of blood T cell repertoires in COVID-19. Germline V gene lookup returns CDR1 SGHRS and CDR2 YFSETQ. The CDR3 loop spans 13 amino acids. Trimming removed 8 bases from V and 1 base from J, with 12 bases in between. This TCR came from a woman aged 60 to 75 with acute or convalescent COVID-19. The rearrangement links TRBV5-1 to TRBJ1-1, with D perhaps matching TRBD1 (5 bases). The sample consisted of peripheral blood. CDR3 region: CASTGDGNTEAFF. The CDR3, as DNA: TGCGCCAGTACGGGGGACGGGAACACTGAAGCTTTCTTT.